These 19 T cell receptor beta chains were all obtained from the same sample, sequenced in a study of regulatory T cells in long-lasting Graves disease. Noted time point: persistent/refractory GD, antithyroid drugs over 5 years with positive TRAb. RNA from PBMCs was the source of the TCR library. Building of the TCR beta libraries involved iRepertoire HTBI primers and Arm-PCR of CDR3 regions. TCRdb processed the multiplex PCR reads anew with MiXCR; each CDR3 protein has one entry. The table lists hundreds of thousands of distinct CDR3 sequences, 20% of them singletons. Specimen: peripheral blood mononuclear cells (PBMCs), collected when the disease was refractory, from a patient treated with antithyroid drugs. These receptors were collected from a female donor with Graves disease.

The J gene is TRBJ1-2, the V gene TRBV5-1, with D maybe TRBD1 (5 bases). This CDR3 spans 15 amino acids. The germline CDR1 and CDR2 sequences are SGHRS and YFSETQ. The V and J ends lost 0 bases and 7 bases respectively, with 16 bases between them. CDR3 nucleotide sequence: TGCGCCAGCAGCTTGGATCGGGGGATGCCTGGTGGCTACACCTTC. The encoded protein is CASSLDRGMPGGYTF.

This chain joins TRBV4-3 and TRBJ2-7, with TRBD2 identical over 9 bases. The CDR3 contains 16 residues. Germline loops: CDR1 LGHNA, CDR2 YSLEER. Trimming took 1 base from V and 7 from J; bases not matched to a gene: 11. The CDR3 DNA follows: TGCGCCAGCAGCCAAGGTTCCGTAGCGGGAGTTTGGGAGCAGTACTTC. This translates into CASSQGSVAGVWEQYF.

At least ten counts were recorded for this clonotype. V gene TRBV25-1 combines with J gene TRBJ1-2; no clear D gene. V was cut by 7 bases and J by 6 bases, with 9 bases left in between. Germline values: CDR1 MGHDK, CDR2 SYGVNS. The CDR3 contains 11 residues. The CDR3 DNA sequence: TGTGCCAGCAACCTGACCGATGGCTACACCTTC. Its protein product is CASNLTDGYTF.

The chain carries TRBV18 and TRBJ2-1; the D call may be TRBD1 or TRBD2 (5 bases each). The V gene lost 4 bases and the J gene lost 9 bases, with 16 bases spanning the gap. The CDR3 is 14 amino acids. The germline V gene encodes CDR1 KGHSH and CDR2 LQKENI. DNA for the CDR3: TGTGCCAGCTCACGTTCTAGCCCAGGGAGTGAGCAGTTCTTC. Its translation: CASSRSSPGSEQFF.

Ten or more counts support this clonotype. This chain joins TRBV6-9 and TRBJ1-1; D remains ambiguous. This CDR3 contains 13 residues. CDR1 and CDR2 from the germline V gene are MNHGY and SVAAGI. The V end lost 2 bases, the J end lost 8 bases, and 12 bases lay between the germline ends. CDR3 loop: CASSYRGNLEAFF. CDR3 sequence (DNA): TGTGCCAGCAGTTATCGGGGAAACTTAGAAGCTTTCTTT.

This chain joins TRBV7-9 and TRBJ2-3; the D is unclear. The V and J ends lost 5 bases and 0 bases respectively, with 15 bases between them. This CDR3 is 16 amino acids long. Germline values: CDR1 SEHNR, CDR2 FQNEAQ (reference sequence). The CDR3 here is CASSPPAISSTDTQYF. As DNA, the CDR3 is TGTGCCAGCAGCCCCCCGGCAATCTCTAGCACAGATACGCAGTATTTT.

This clonotype was detected ten times or more. The J gene is TRBJ1-1, the V gene TRBV28; 10 bases are shared with TRBD1. This CDR3 is built from 14 residues. CDR1 is MDHEN, CDR2 SYDVKM, per germline. Trimming removed 6 bases from V and 6 bases from J; junction bases left unmatched: 7. In DNA, the CDR3 is TGTGCCAGCAGCCTACGGGACAGGGGCCCTGAAGCTTTCTTT. Encoded protein: CASSLRDRGPEAFF. Together with reference TRBV28 and TRBJ1-1, the CDR3 gives the full variable domain: DVKVTQSSRYLVKRTGEKVFLECVQDMDHENMFWYRQDPGLGLRLIYFSYDVKMKEKGDIPEGYSVSREKKERFSLILESASTNQTSMYLCASSLRDRGPEAFFGQGTRLTVV.

The chain carries TRBV5-1 and TRBJ2-1; D perhaps matches TRBD1 (6 bases). V gave up 1 base and J gave up 5 bases, with 13 bases separating them. Germline values: CDR1 SGHRS, CDR2 YFSETQ. The CDR3 consists of 15 residues. In nucleotides, the CDR3 is TGCGCCAGCAGCTTGTCGTGGGACACGGACAATGAGCAGTTCTTC. Translating it yields CASSLSWDTDNEQFF. Filled out from reference TRBV5-1 and TRBJ2-1, the complete variable domain reads KAGVTQTPRYLIKTRGQQVTLSCSPISGHRSVSWYQQTPGQGLQFLFEYFSETQRNKGNFPGRFSGRQFSNSRSEMNVSTLELGDSALYLCASSLSWDTDNEQFFGPGTRLTVL.

This clonotype was seen many times. The chain links TRBV6-9 to TRBJ2-5, with TRBD1 identical over 9 bases. Germline loops: CDR1 MNHGY, CDR2 SVAAGI. CDR3 length: 15 residues. V shed 3 bases, J shed 2 bases, and the junction held 4 bases outside the gene matches. The CDR3 protein is CASSYSGTGQETQYF. The CDR3 DNA sequence: TGTGCCAGCAGTTACTCCGGGACAGGGCAAGAGACCCAGTACTTC.

The table lists this clonotype with many counts. The J gene is TRBJ2-7, the V gene TRBV28, with 13 bases aligning to TRBD2. CDR3 length equals 15 residues. Germline V gives CDR1 MDHEN, CDR2 SYDVKM. V dropped 6 bases and J dropped 2; count of bases not matched to a gene: 4. CDR3 residues: CASSPGTSGTYEQYF. The CDR3 bases are TGTGCCAGCAGCCCCGGGACTAGCGGGACCTACGAGCAGTACTTC.

This clonotype was seen at least ten times. V is TRBV9 and J is TRBJ1-3; D unresolved. There are 17 residues in the CDR3. Trimming took 0 bases from V and 0 from J, leaving 13 bases between them. Germline assignment: CDR1 SGDLS and CDR2 YYNGEE. The CDR3 nucleotides read TGTGCCAGCAGCGTAGGCGGGTCGGCTCTCTCTGGAAACACCATATATTTT. Translated: CASSVGGSALSGNTIYF.

In this sample, this clonotype turned up many times. The V gene is TRBV24-1, the J gene TRBJ1-2; possibly TRBD1 for D (5 bases). Trimming stripped 4 bases from V and 5 bases from J, with 7 bases between. Germline V gene sequence: CDR1 KGHDR, CDR2 SFDVKD. The CDR3 sequence is 12 residues long. Here the CDR3 reads CATSEGEYGYTF. The DNA for the CDR3 is TGTGCCACCAGTGAAGGGGAATATGGCTACACCTTC.

In this sample, this clonotype turned up a few times. The chain links TRBV7-9 to TRBJ2-6, with D possibly TRBD1 on 5 matching bases. V lost 7 bases and J lost 4, with 14 bases in between. Germline V gives CDR1 SEHNR, CDR2 FQNEAQ (reference sequence). The length of the CDR3 is 15 residues. CDR3 sequence: CASNFQGSGANVLTF. CDR3 nucleotide sequence: TGTGCCAGCAACTTTCAGGGATCGGGGGCCAACGTCCTGACTTTC. The variable domain in full, with the rest retrieved from reference TRBV7-9 and TRBJ2-6, is DTGVSQNPRHKITKRGQNVTFRCDPISEHNRLYWYRQTLGQGPEFLTYFQNEAQLEKSRLLSDRFSAERPKGSFSTLEIQRTEQGDSAMYLCASNFQGSGANVLTFGAGSRLTVL.

J is TRBJ1-5 and V is TRBV14; D gene unclear. The germline V gene has CDR1 SGHDN and CDR2 FVKESK. This CDR3 region has 13 residues. V lost 3 bases and J 4 bases, leaving 7 bases between the germline ends. CDR3 region: CASSQEHNQPQHF. The CDR3 coding sequence is TGTGCCAGCAGCCAGGAACATAATCAGCCCCAGCATTTT.

The J gene is TRBJ1-1, the V gene TRBV10-3; TRBD1 matches at 9 bases. This CDR3 comprises 15 residues. The J segment lost 3 bases and the V segment lost 10 bases, leaving 12 bases of the junction unmatched. The V gene's germline CDR1 is ENHRY and CDR2 SYGVKD. DNA of the CDR3: TGTGCCACACAGGGGGCGTTTGGGGAAGACACTGAAGCTTTCTTT. Translating it yields CATQGAFGEDTEAFF.

This clonotype was observed a few times. The genes are TRBV7-2 and TRBJ2-6, with D perhaps being TRBD1 or TRBD2 (6 bases each). CDR1 is SGHTA, CDR2 FQGNSA, per germline. Trimming shortened V by 7 bases and J by 1 base, and 11 bases separated the two germline ends. The CDR3 is 15 amino acids. The CDR3 spells CASKRGASGANVLTF. Written as DNA, the CDR3 is TGTGCCAGCAAAAGGGGGGCTTCTGGGGCCAACGTCCTGACTTTC.

The table lists this clonotype with many counts. This chain links TRBV28 with TRBJ1-2, with D unclear. Germline CDR1 is MDHEN and CDR2 is SYDVKM. V was clipped by 6 bases and J by 4 bases, with 21 bases between them. The CDR3 is 16 amino acids. The CDR3 region has the DNA TGTGCCAGCAGCTTTACTGAGGAGGGTATAGGCTATGGCTACACCTTC. Protein: CASSFTEEGIGYGYTF.

In its sample, this clonotype was seen many times. The V and J genes are TRBV6-2 or TRBV6-3 and TRBJ1-2; no clear D. Germline values: CDR1 MNHEY, CDR2 SVGEGT. V was cut by 2 bases and J by 8 bases, with 15 bases left in between. The CDR3 runs 14 residues. For the CDR3, the DNA is TGTGCCAGCAGTTACATGAGAACCTCTCAAGGCTACACCTTC. Its protein product is CASSYMRTSQGYTF.

The V call is TRBV20-1, the J call TRBJ2-7, with 16 bases lining up with TRBD2. The CDR3 sequence is 18 residues long. Germline values: CDR1 DFQATT, CDR2 SNEGSKA (reference sequence). Trimming at V came to 5 bases and at J to 4 bases, leaving 14 bases not matched to a gene. The CDR3: CSARGLAGGPKEKYEQYF. The CDR3 nucleotides are TGCAGTGCTCGGGGACTAGCGGGAGGGCCTAAGGAAAAATACGAGCAGTACTTC.